This T cell receptor (beta chain) is drawn from a study of T cells after yellow fever vaccination (dated by TCRdb to the late 2010s). Study-level background: Libraries from fractions with low cell numbers were prepared with the SMART-Seq v4 Ultra Low Input RNA kit. Blood samples were taken at several timepoints before and after primary and secondary immunization, and bulk PBMC replicates and cell subsets were isolated. To track T-cell clones before and after primary and booster YFV17D yellow fever vaccination, bulk TCR alpha and beta repertoires were sequenced longitudinally. Two healthy male donors made up the cohort, one aged 18 to 30 years and the other aged 30 to 39 years.

Results the study describes overall, beyond this receptor: The study included only a couple of donors, which limits how far the findings can be generalized. Most clones expanded after primary vaccination were re-detected after the booster (around 96% of CD4 and 88% of CD8), suggesting broad memory maintenance. Computational filtering was needed because FACS-sorted repertoires could contain abundant contaminating clonotypes from the bulk population. A small share of clonotypes occurred in both CD4 and CD8 compartments, likely arising from convergent recombination. The secondary T-cell response was weaker than the primary response but faster, peaking on day 5 instead of day 15.

As regards this clonotype: Its recognized antigen is unknown. Per-nucleotide qualities are absent, and no much larger clonotype sits a single base away.

The run used an Illumina NovaSeq 6000. TCR cDNA was synthesized by 5'RACE template switching, through which a universal primer site and unique molecular identifiers were introduced. Priming for cDNA synthesis came from both the TCR alpha and TCR beta constant segments. Libraries were amplified in two PCR steps, with sample barcodes and sequencing adapters added in the second step. Sequencing of libraries was performed on Illumina HiSeq 2500 (2x100 bp) or NovaSeq (2x150 bp). The published analysis was carried out like this. Reads were demultiplexed and collapsed into UMI consensus sequences with MIGEC, and V(D)J alignment was performed with MiXCR. Vaccine-responding clonotypes were identified with edgeR using replicate PBMC samples, with FDR below 0.01 and a log2 fold change above 5 up to day 15 being required. Bulk clonotypes were assigned CD4 or CD8 identity according to which sequenced CD4 or CD8 repertoire held them at higher abundance. Clones were called with MiXCR by TCRdb after fastp trimmed the public reads at Q25, and only in-frame beta chains were retained. For every CDR3 protein sequence, its rows merge into one entry that carries the most common genes and DNA. The V and J calls come from TCRdb's annotation, not from the publication. In this sample the table shows about 220,000 distinct CDR3 sequences, more than 3% of which occur a single time. The top ten constitute around 3.2% of the sample.

Sample treatment or condition, as interpreted from the label and publication: live attenuated yellow fever vaccine strain. A standard Ficoll-Paque protocol was used to isolate PBMCs from peripheral blood. CD4 and CD8 T-cell fractions were isolated with Dynabeads CD4 and CD8 positive selection kits. TriZol was used to extract RNA from bulk PBMCs, from CD4 and CD8 fractions, and from dextramer-positive and dextramer-negative fractions. CDR1 SGHDT and CDR2 YYEEEE were looked up in the germline V gene. The cysteine opens and the phenylalanine closes a CDR3 of 14 amino acids. Only the CDR3 part of the read is kept: 42 bases, read in frame from the first base. V and J lose 4 bases and 10 bases, and a span of 20 bases separates them.

The receptor chain draws on TRBV5-6 and TRBJ1-2; TRBD1 is a possible D gene, resting on 6 matching bases. The clonotype was recovered from a man aged 18 to 30 who received the YFV17D yellow fever vaccine. The sequencing used CD4+ T cells sorted from PBMCs, collected 10 days after the yellow fever booster vaccination. This receptor carries the CDR3 CASSLTNRDFPYTF. The DNA sequence reads TGTGCCAGCAGCCTAACAAACAGGGATTTTCCCTACACCTTC.